The rows below give T cell receptor beta chains drawn from one sample of a study of T cell responses to AZD1222 COVID-19 vaccine. Clones were read by immunoSEQ multiplex PCR, and TCRdb kept only the in-frame ones, dropping some. Altogether more than 150,000 clones are present, 92% being singletons, with the ten largest covering about 10%. This specimen was peripheral blood, taken on day 0 of AZD1222 vaccination. The origin of the receptors is an adult in good health. Both conserved end residues are part of each CDR3. The order of the fields is D gene, clone size, J gene, CDR3 length, V gene, CDR3 DNA, CDR3 protein. The D gene is left open where the match is weak. Expanded clones get a size class; other rows say once, few or many, or leave the size out.

TRBD1	-	TRBJ2-7	14	TRBV3-1/TRBV3-2	TGTGCCAGCAGCCACCTTGGACAGGCGTACGAGCAGTACTTC	CASSHLGQAYEQYF
TRBD2	-	TRBJ2-7	16	TRBV9	TGTGCCAGCAGCCCCGGGACTAGCGGGAGCTCCTACGAGCAGTACTTC	CASSPGTSGSSYEQYF
TRBD2	-	TRBJ2-7	15	TRBV7-9	TGTGCCAGCAGCCCCCGGACTAGCGGGATGTACGAGCAGTACTTC	CASSPRTSGMYEQYF
-	-	TRBJ2-6	12	TRBV18	TGTGCCAGCTCAACTGGGGCCAACGTCCTGACTTTC	CASSTGANVLTF
TRBD1	-	TRBJ2-2	17	TRBV18	TGTGCCAGCTCACTCCGACCGGGACAGGGGAACACCGGGGAGCTGTTTTTT	CASSLRPGQGNTGELFF
-	-	TRBJ1-1	16	TRBV6-4	TGTGCCAGCAGACGAATCCCGGGACACATGAACACTGAAGCTTTCTTT	CASRRIPGHMNTEAFF
-	-	TRBJ1-1	13	TRBV29-1	TGCAGCGTCCTGCGGGACAATCCCCTTGAAGCTTTCTTT	CSVLRDNPLEAFF
TRBD1	-	TRBJ1-5	16	TRBV7-2	TGTGCCAGCAGCCTGCGGCCGGGACAGAGGAATCAGCCCCAGCATTTT	CASSLRPGQRNQPQHF
TRBD2	-	TRBJ2-3	12	TRBV30	TGTGCCTGCCCAGCGGGAGCAGATACGCAGTATTTT	CACPAGADTQYF
TRBD1	-	TRBJ1-2	14	TRBV7-2	TGTGCCAGCAGCTTCAATCAGGGGGCGATTGGCTACACCTTC	CASSFNQGAIGYTF
-	-	TRBJ2-5	16	TRBV6-2/TRBV6-3	TGTGCCAGCAGTTTCGTAGGGGACCGGCCACAAGAGACCCAGTACTTC	CASSFVGDRPQETQYF
-	few	TRBJ2-1	11	TRBV9	TGTGCCAGCAGCCCAAACAATGAGCAGTTCTTC	CASSPNNEQFF
-	-	TRBJ1-1	16	TRBV6-5	TGTGCCAGCAGTTACTTAGGCTCCGGGGTGGCCACTGAAGCTTTCTTT	CASSYLGSGVATEAFF
-	-	TRBJ1-3	13	TRBV6-5	TGTGCCAGCATCACCAACTCTGGAAACACCATATATTTT	CASITNSGNTIYF
TRBD1	-	TRBJ1-6	12	TRBV7-3	TGTGCCAGCAGCTCACAGGGGGTTCCCCTCCACTTT	CASSSQGVPLHF
-	-	TRBJ1-2	13	TRBV29-1	TGCAGCGCCGAGGCCAGTCCTAACTATGGCTACACCTTC	CSAEASPNYGYTF
-	-	TRBJ1-5	16	TRBV21-1	TGTGCCAGCAGCAAAAAAGAGACAGGGAAGAATCAGCCCCAGCATTTT	CASSKKETGKNQPQHF
-	-	TRBJ1-2	11	TRBV20-1	TGCAGTGCCTCGGACGGAGGTAGCTACACCTTC	CSASDGGSYTF
-	-	TRBJ1-6	14	TRBV7-2	TGTGCCAGCAGCTCCCGGGACGCCAATTCACCCCTCCACTTT	CASSSRDANSPLHF
-	-	TRBJ1-1	10	TRBV29-1	TGCAGCGTTAAAGGGGCTGAAGCTTTCTTT	CSVKGAEAFF
-	few	TRBJ2-7	12	TRBV3-1/TRBV3-2	TGTGCCAGCAGCCTCTCCCAGGCGAAGCAGTACTTC	CASSLSQAKQYF
-	-	TRBJ2-5	15	TRBV3-1/TRBV3-2	TGTGCCAGCAGCCAAGGGCCCACTAGTCAAGAGACCCAGTACTTC	CASSQGPTSQETQYF
-	-	TRBJ1-3	15	TRBV6-5	TGTGCCAGCTTCGAGTGGGGGAGCTCTGGAAACACCATATATTTT	CASFEWGSSGNTIYF
TRBD1	-	TRBJ1-1	16	TRBV9	TGTGCCAGCAGCGAAGGACAGGGACGGATGAACACTGAAGCTTTCTTT	CASSEGQGRMNTEAFF
-	-	TRBJ1-2	16	TRBV18	TGTGCCAGCTCACCGGACGGGAAACCACCCCCCTATGGCTACACCTTC	CASSPDGKPPPYGYTF
-	once	TRBJ1-2	13	TRBV27	TGTGCCAGCAGACCCTCAAGGGACTATGGCTACACCTTC	CASRPSRDYGYTF
-	-	TRBJ1-1	15	TRBV4-2	TGTGCCAGCAGCCCCCAGACAGACCCGAACACTGAAGCTTTCTTT	CASSPQTDPNTEAFF
TRBD2	-	TRBJ2-2	15	TRBV19	TGTGCCAGTTTGGCGGGAGGGCCGGGCACCGGGGAGCTGTTTTTT	CASLAGGPGTGELFF
-	-	TRBJ1-1	13	TRBV7-2	TGTGCCAGCAGCCCCGGTGGGAGAACTGAAGCTTTCTTT	CASSPGGRTEAFF
-	-	TRBJ1-1	14	TRBV11-3	TGTGCCAGCAGCTTGAGGGCGCGGAACACTGAAGCTTTCTTT	CASSLRARNTEAFF
-	few	TRBJ1-5	12	TRBV19	TGTGCCAGTAGATATAGCAATCAGCCCCAGCATTTT	CASRYSNQPQHF
-	few	TRBJ1-5	13	TRBV6-5	TGTGCCAGCAGCCCCAAACTCATGCGGCCCCAGCATTTT	CASSPKLMRPQHF
-	-	TRBJ1-1	16	TRBV7-8	TGTGCCAGCAGCTTATTGGGGACACAGGGTAGCACTGAAGCTTTCTTT	CASSLLGTQGSTEAFF
-	-	TRBJ2-2	15	TRBV2	TGTGCCAGCACCGCCGGGAATTCGAACACCGGGGAGCTGTTTTTT	CASTAGNSNTGELFF